The 8 T cell receptor beta chains given below trace back to one sample, sequenced in a study of metastatic and nonmetastatic thyroid tumors. Patients were all untreated before their thyroid surgery. TCRdb re-called clones from the PCR reads using MiXCR. The sample has approximately 20,000 clones; around a third are singletons. Sequencing was done on a sample of adjacent normal tissue. The receptors originated from a female donor with papillary thyroid cancer or a benign thyroid nodule (not recorded which). Some clones in this sample may be carry-over from other donors' samples.

The J gene is TRBJ2-2, the V gene TRBV7-3; 9 bases agree with TRBD1. This CDR3 region has 15 residues. The V gene's germline CDR1 is SGHTA and CDR2 FQGTGA. Germline trimming cut 4 bases from V and 1 base from J; bases unmatched to any gene: 1. The CDR3 here is CASSSDRGNTGELFF. CDR3 DNA sequence: TGTGCCAGCAGCTCGGACAGGGGGAACACCGGGGAGCTGTTTTTT.

The CDR3 here is CASRDRGAQETQYF. As DNA, the CDR3 is TGTGCCAGCAGAGATCGAGGGGCTCAAGAGACCCAGTACTTC. V gene TRBV25-1 combines with J gene TRBJ2-5; D may correspond to TRBD1 or TRBD2 (5 bases each). Trimming took off 6 bases at V and 2 bases at J, with 13 bases between the two ends. There are 14 residues in the CDR3. The V gene's germline CDR1 is MGHDK and CDR2 SYGVNS.

Only a few counts were recorded for this clone. The chain combines TRBV24-1 with TRBJ2-3; the D is unclear. Trimming shortened V by 4 bases and J by 0 bases, and 7 bases separated the two germline ends. This CDR3 has 14 residues. The germline gives CDR1 KGHDR, CDR2 SFDVKD. The CDR3 DNA reads TGTGCCACCAGTGAGGTCTCTAGCACAGATACGCAGTATTTT. Translating it yields CATSEVSSTDTQYF.

Comments on this clone: The junction and the germline gene differ at one end; a read error may be behind it. The chain combines TRBV7-7 with TRBJ2-5; TRBD2 is a possible D gene (6 bases). CDR1 and CDR2 (germline): SSHAT, FNYEAQ (reference sequence). The CDR3 runs to 14 residues. The CDR3 region is CASSLGGTRETQYF. DNA of the CDR3: TGTGCTAGCAGCTTAGGAGGGACTCGGGAGACCCAGTACTTC. The variable domain in full, with the rest retrieved from reference TRBV7-7 and TRBJ2-5, is GAGVSQSPRYKVTKRGQDVTLRCDPISSHATLYWYQQALGQGPEFLTYFNYEAQPDKSGLPSDRFSAERPEGSISTLTIQRTEQRDSAMYRCASSLGGTRETQYFGPGTRLLVL.

The rearrangement uses TRBV5-5 and TRBJ1-2, with D hard to call. This CDR3 has 13 residues. Trimming left V 3 bases short and J 3 bases short, with 9 bases between. The germline V gene encodes CDR1 SGHKS and CDR2 YYEKEE (reference sequence). CDR3 sequence reads: CASSYDMDYGYTF. The DNA for the CDR3 is TGTGCCAGCAGCTACGACATGGACTATGGCTACACCTTC. The whole variable domain, remainder taken from reference TRBV5-5 and TRBJ1-2, is DAGVTQSPTHLIKTRGQQVTLRCSPISGHKSVSWYQQVLGQGPQFIFQYYEKEERGRGNFPDRFSARQFPNYSSELNVNALLLGDSALYLCASSYDMDYGYTFGSGTRLTVV.

This clone is judged medium-sized. J is TRBJ1-2 and V is TRBV6-1, with no clear D. V shed 2 bases and J shed 6 bases, with 13 bases lying between them. CDR3 length equals 14 residues. Germline V lookup: CDR1 MNHNS, CDR2 SASEGT. In DNA, the CDR3 is TGTGCCAGCAGTGAATCTTGGCTCGGGAATGGCTACACCTTC. Its protein product is CASSESWLGNGYTF.

This clone appeared a few times. This chain joins TRBV6-1 and TRBJ1-6; possible D gene TRBD1, 6 bases. CDR1 is MNHNS and CDR2 is SASEGT in the germline V gene. This CDR3 has 15 amino acids. Trimming removed 5 bases at V and 3 bases at J, with 11 bases between. CDR3 sequence (DNA): TGTGCCAGCAGTACCCGACAGGTCTATAATTCACCCCTCCACTTT. Its protein product is CASSTRQVYNSPLHF.

This clone was detected a few times. The J gene is TRBJ2-2, the V gene TRBV27, with 8 bases identical to TRBD2. The trim removed 1 base at V and 6 bases at J, leaving 13 bases unmatched. The CDR3 has 18 amino acids. Germline V gene sequence: CDR1 MNHEY, CDR2 SMNVEV (reference sequence). The CDR3 bases are TGTGCCAGCAGTTTATGCCGGGTATCGGCGGGGGGACCCGGGGAGCTGTTTTTT. Translation gives CASSLCRVSAGGPGELFF.